The 11 T cell receptor beta chains presented below share a single source sample, sequenced in a study of regulatory T cells in long-lasting Graves disease. As for time point: newly diagnosed GD, antithyroid drugs for less than 3 months. RNA isolated from PBMCs was used to make the TCR library. iRepertoire HTBI primers and Arm-PCR of CDR3 regions built TCR beta libraries. One entry per CDR3 protein results from TCRdb running MiXCR on the multiplex PCR reads. Seen here are around 480,000 distinct CDR3 sequences, around 15% observed once, and the top ten hold 12%. These data also featured in a second study, about T cells in Graves' hyperthyroidism and ophthalmopathy.

Sequenced material: peripheral blood mononuclear cells (PBMCs), taken at new diagnosis, from a patient treated with antithyroid drugs. The origin of the receptors is a man in his forties with Graves disease.

The chain employs TRBV27 and TRBJ2-7; TRBD2 might be the D (5 bases). This CDR3 has 14 amino acids. Per germline, CDR1 MNHEY and CDR2 SMNVEV (reference sequence). Between the trimmed V and J ends, which lost 5 bases and 7 bases, there was a span of 18 bases. Here the CDR3 DNA reads TGTGCCAGCAGTGCCGGACTGACGCCTGTTGAGCAGTACTTC. Translated, it gives CASSAGLTPVEQYF.

There are many counts of this clonotype. The V gene is TRBV2, the J gene TRBJ1-5; D is uncertain. The V gene's germline CDR1 is SNHLY and CDR2 FYNNEI. The CDR3 totals 13 residues. The V and J ends lost 9 bases and 5 bases respectively, with 14 bases between them. The CDR3 loop reads CASQLLGDQPQHF. The CDR3 DNA sequence: TGTGCCAGTCAGCTATTGGGAGATCAGCCCCAGCATTTT.

This clonotype was detected ten times or more. J is TRBJ2-7 and V is TRBV28, with D possibly matching TRBD1 (5 bases). In germline, CDR1 is MDHEN, CDR2 SYDVKM. The CDR3 extends over 14 amino acids. The ends were cut back, 8 bases at V and 2 bases at J, with 16 bases in the middle. The CDR3 spells CASRLQGSPYEQYF. DNA of the CDR3: TGTGCCAGCCGTCTCCAGGGATCCCCCTACGAGCAGTACTTC.

This clonotype was counted at least ten times. This sequence joins TRBV12-5 and TRBJ2-5, with 7 bases that match TRBD2. The J segment lost 2 bases and the V segment lost 7 bases, leaving 1 base of the junction unmatched. The length of the CDR3 is 12 residues. From germline, CDR1 is LGHNT and CDR2 FRNRAP. The CDR3 bases are TGTGCTAGTGTGGGAGGGCAAGAGACCCAGTACTTC. As protein: CASVGGQETQYF.

Regarding this clonotype: A much more abundant neighbour one base away suggests this may be a read error. The chain recombines TRBV12-3 or TRBV12-4 with TRBJ2-7, with a tentative D call TRBD1 (6 bases). The length of the CDR3 is 14 residues. V gave up 6 bases and J gave up 7 bases, with 19 bases separating them. CDR3 bases: TGTGCCAGCAGGGCCGGGACAACTAACAATGAGCAGTACTTC. Its translation: CASRAGTTNNEQYF.

The rearrangement links TRBV5-1 to TRBJ1-1; a possible D gene is TRBD1 (5 bases). The CDR3 has 12 amino acids. The V and J ends lost 3 bases and 6 bases respectively, with 9 bases between them. Germline CDR1 is SGHRS and CDR2 is YFSETQ. The CDR3 DNA sequence: TGCGCCAGCAGCTCAGGGACGGCTGAAGCTTTCTTT. This sequence encodes CASSSGTAEAFF.

Only a few counts were recorded for this clonotype. The chain uses TRBV27 and TRBJ2-7; the match to TRBD1 covers 9 bases. The germline CDR1 and CDR2 sequences are MNHEY and SMNVEV (reference sequence). V shed 5 bases and J 1 base; nucleotides not matched to a gene: 9. CDR3 length: 16 amino acids. The CDR3 DNA reads as TGTGCCAGCAGTCCGGGGACAGGGTTAGGATCCTACGAGCAGTACTTC. Encoded protein: CASSPGTGLGSYEQYF.

This clonotype was found many times. The CDR3 nucleotides are TGTGGCGGTAGCGGGGCAGATACGCAGTATTTT. It yields the protein CGGSGADTQYF. V and J are TRBV3-1 and TRBJ2-3; 8 bases align to TRBD2. Germline-derived CDR1 and CDR2 are LGHDT and YNNKEL (reference sequence). The CDR3 is 11 residues long.

This clonotype was picked up a small number of times. The chain links TRBV24-1 to TRBJ2-4; no reliable D call. Germline V gene data show CDR1 as KGHDR and CDR2 as SFDVKD. The CDR3 extends over 17 amino acids. The ends were cut back, 1 base at V and 1 base at J, with 13 bases in the middle. The CDR3 is CATSDLRPQGAKNIQYF. Here the CDR3 DNA reads TGTGCCACCAGTGATTTAAGACCGCAAGGGGCCAAAAACATTCAGTACTTC.

This clonotype was detected many times. The CDR3 sequence is CASSEAYRGSSYEQYF. In nucleotides, the CDR3 is TGTGCCAGCAGTGAAGCGTATAGGGGCAGCTCCTACGAGCAGTACTTC. The chain joins TRBV6-1 to TRBJ2-7, with TRBD1 as a possible D gene (5 bases). The CDR3 spans 16 residues. V gave up 0 bases and J gave up 0 bases, with 12 bases separating them. Looked up from germline, CDR1 is MNHNS and CDR2 is SASEGT.

This clonotype was counted ten times or more. This chain uses TRBV5-5 with TRBJ1-1; possibly TRBD1 for D (6 bases). The V end lost 5 bases, the J end lost 6 bases, and 17 bases lay between the germline ends. The CDR3 is 14 residues long. Germline V gene lookup returns CDR1 SGHKS and CDR2 YYEKEE (reference sequence). CDR3 DNA: TGTGCCAGCAGGTGGGACGTAGGGGGTCCTGAAGCTTTCTTT. The encoded protein is CASRWDVGGPEAFF.